The T cell receptor beta chain under discussion was sequenced for a study of T-cell memory formation after mild COVID-19. On the study more broadly: Clustering of TCRs was largely donor specific.

From the 5' RACE reads, TCRdb called clonotypes with MiXCR, one entry per CDR3 protein. This sample has about 390,000 distinct CDR3 sequences, with more than 15% found just once. The study, taken as a whole, reports: Pre-infection memory showed some responding clones, and this suggested that cross-reactive memory joined.

Germline CDR1 reads SGHTA; CDR2 reads FQGNSA. The CDR3 has 15 residues. This clonotype was counted many times. Its antigen is unidentified. The junction does not match germline at one end; this may be a read error. The specimen was PBMCs or a T cell subset sorted from them (not recorded which). V is TRBV7-2 and J is TRBJ2-2; TRBD2 aligns across 7 bases. The receptor was isolated from a man aged 18 to 35 who had mild COVID-19 (a few samples of this study predate the infection). Cell type and time point are not known. CDR3 coding DNA: TGTGCTAGCAGCCTGGGGGGGGCGAACACCGGGGAGCTGTTTTTT. Residues: CASSLGGANTGELFF. Together with reference TRBV7-2 and TRBJ2-2, the CDR3 gives the full variable domain: GAGVSQSPSNKVTEKGKDVELRCDPISGHTALYWYRQSLGQGLEFLIYFQGNSAPDKSGLPSDRFSAERTGGSVSTLTIQRTQQEDSAVYLCASSLGGANTGELFFGEGSRLTVL.